Below, one T cell receptor (beta chain) is given with its context. Its specificity is not known. Libraries were prepared by immunoSEQ multiplex PCR; TCRdb keeps only in-frame clonotypes and omits some of them. The table includes tens of thousands of clones, roughly 93% detected once. V lost 3 bases to trimming and J lost 1 base; unmatched junction nucleotides: 5. CDR1 is MNHNS, CDR2 SASEGT, per germline. The CDR3 length is 17 residues. These data are taken from a study of PD-1 blockade in classical Hodgkin lymphoma. Points from the study as a whole: The authors have not defined what causes the repertoire differences, possibly disease activity or prior therapy. Newly diagnosed patients were reported to exhibit reduced baseline TCR diversity relative to healthy donors.

Time point: newly diagnosed, previously untreated cHL patient sample. Comparison used PBMCs from newly diagnosed, untreated classical Hodgkin lymphoma. The TCR comes from a human donor with classical Hodgkin lymphoma. The sample comprised peripheral blood mononuclear cells (PBMCs). The V gene is TRBV6-1, the J gene TRBJ2-6; 8 positions agree with TRBD1. CDR3 loop: CASSEVTGVSGANVLTF. CDR3 DNA: TGTGCCAGCAGTGAGGTGACAGGGGTGTCTGGGGCCAACGTCCTGACTTTC.